These 17 T cell receptor beta chains were sequenced from one sample in a study of CD8+CD57+ T cells in acquired aplastic anemia. Patients chosen for sequencing had shown CD8+CD57+ cell expansion by flow cytometry. The TCR beta profiling, which covered VDJ combination and CDR3 sequence, was carried out using genomic DNA as the template. TCRdb reprocessed the reads via MiXCR and lists one record per CDR3 protein. The data contain approximately 250,000 distinct CDR3 sequences, 65% to 90% of them seen just once; the ten biggest clones take up around 40%. Material: sorted CD4+, CD8+, or CD8+CD57+ T cells (not recorded which) from PBMCs. The source is a human donor with aplastic anemia.

Comment on this clonotype: The junction shows a germline mismatch at one end, possibly a read error. The chain has TRBV6-5 and TRBJ1-2, with D unclear. The CDR3 consists of 14 residues. CDR1 MNHEY and CDR2 SVGAGI come from the germline V gene. CDR3 loop: CATTNHGQAYGHTF. For the CDR3, the DNA is TGTGCCACCACCAACCATGGGCAGGCTTATGGCCACACCTTC.

The V gene is TRBV7-2, the J gene TRBJ1-2; 9 bases fit TRBD1. The V gene's germline CDR1 is SGHTA and CDR2 FQGNSA. This CDR3 is 15 amino acids long. The trim removed 6 bases at V and 4 bases at J, leaving 9 bases unmatched. CDR3 sequence (DNA): TGTGCCAGCAGTTCGGACAGGGGCGCTAGCTATGGCTACACCTTC. It yields the protein CASSSDRGASYGYTF.

This chain links TRBV29-1 with TRBJ1-1, with D possibly being TRBD1 (5 bases). The V end lost 2 bases, the J end lost 4 bases, and 11 bases lay between the germline ends. This CDR3 has 13 amino acids. Germline V gene lookup returns CDR1 SQVTM and CDR2 ANQGSEA. CDR3: CSVEIGAGTEAFF. The CDR3 DNA follows: TGCAGCGTTGAAATTGGGGCGGGCACTGAAGCTTTCTTT.

As regards this clonotype: Since the CDR3 does not end with the conserved phenylalanine or tryptophan, this likely comes from a read error. The DNA is left out, because the CDR3 cannot be placed on it with certainty; the CDR3 is given as TCRdb lists it. This chain's CDR3 is CASRPGIPETLFL. The J gene is TRBJ2-3, the V gene TRBV7-6; the listed D gene, TRBD1, was not tested against the DNA. Germline CDR1 SGHVS, CDR2 FNYEAQ. The CDR3 region is 13 residues in length, termini included.

As regards this clonotype: Mismatch with germline at one junction end may stem from a read error. The genes are TRBV2 and TRBJ2-3; maybe TRBD2 (6 bases). In germline, CDR1 is SNHLY, CDR2 FYNNEI. CDR3 length: 13 residues. Here the CDR3 reads CASSDGGIDKQYF. The DNA for the CDR3 is TGTGCCAGCAGTGATGGGGGGATAGATAAGCAGTATTTC.

The J gene is TRBJ2-5, the V gene TRBV7-8; 10 bases agree with TRBD2. The CDR3 consists of 15 residues. CDR1 SGHVS and CDR2 FQNEAQ come from the germline V gene. Trimming removed 6 bases from V and 14 bases from J; junction bases left unmatched: 18. In DNA form, the CDR3 reads TGTGCCAGCAGTTCTAGCGGGGGTTGGGGAGAGCACCATTACTTC. Translated, it gives CASSSSGGWGEHHYF.

The genes are TRBV5-6 and TRBJ1-2; D is ambiguous. V was clipped by 4 bases and J by 7 bases, with 14 bases between them. The length of the CDR3 is 13 residues. Per germline, CDR1 SGHDT and CDR2 YYEEEE. The CDR3 reads CASSVEEGGGYTF. CDR3 DNA sequence: TGTGCCAGCAGCGTGGAGGAGGGCGGTGGCTACACCTTC.

Turning to this clonotype: Relative to the germline gene, one junction end is altered; a read error may explain this. This chain connects TRBV7-8 to TRBJ2-3; D is possibly TRBD2 (5 bases). Germline CDR1 and CDR2: SGHVS and FQNEAQ. The CDR3 covers 14 residues. The CDR3 DNA follows: TGTGCCAGCAGCTCGGACGGGGATTATTACGCGCAGTACTTT. Translating gives CASSSDGDYYAQYF.

As for this clonotype: One end of the junction varies from germline; a read error may be responsible. The chain links TRBV15 to TRBJ1-2; unclear D gene. Germline V gives CDR1 LNHNV, CDR2 YYDKDF (reference sequence). CDR3 length: 13 amino acids. Written as DNA, the CDR3 is TGTGCCACCAGCAGAGGCCTTGGAAGTGGCGCCTTCTTT. As protein: CATSRGLGSGAFF.

This clonotype was seen a handful of times. V and J are TRBV7-8 and TRBJ2-5; either TRBD1 or TRBD2 may fit D (6 bases each). Trimming took 0 bases from V and 4 from J, leaving 12 bases between them. CDR3 length: 15 residues. Germline V CDR1 and CDR2: SGHVS, FQNEAQ. The CDR3 nucleotides are TGTGCCAGCAGCTTAGCCGGGGGCGGGTTAGAGACCCAGTACTTC. Translating gives CASSLAGGGLETQYF.

With respect to this clonotype: This clone may be a read error of a much larger clone one base away. The J gene is TRBJ2-3, the V gene TRBV5-5, with D maybe TRBD2 (5 bases). CDR1 and CDR2 from the germline V gene are SGHKS and YYEKEE (reference sequence). The V end was cut by 4 bases, the J end by 2 bases, with 8 bases between. The CDR3 is 13 residues long. This chain's CDR3 is CASSLRDTDTQYF. In DNA form, the CDR3 reads TGTGCCAGCAGCCTCCGGGACACAGATACGCAGTATTTT.

As regards this clonotype: At one end the junction does not follow the germline gene, possibly because of a read error. The chain employs TRBV10-1 and TRBJ1-2; D not certain. This CDR3 spans 16 amino acids. Per the germline V gene, CDR1 is WNHNN and CDR2 is SYGVQD (reference sequence). In DNA, the CDR3 is TGTGCCAGCAGTTACTCGTTTGGGGATAGTAACTATGGCTACACCTTC. Protein product: CASSYSFGDSNYGYTF.

The V call is TRBV7-9, the J call TRBJ2-5; D is unresolved. The CDR3 covers 12 residues. Germline values: CDR1 SEHNR, CDR2 FQNEAQ (reference sequence). V was trimmed by 9 bases and J by 6 bases, leaving 14 bases between them. Written as DNA, the CDR3 is TGTGCCAGACAGTGGGCTACCCAGACCCAGTACTTC. Amino acid sequence: CARQWATQTQYF. The whole variable domain, filled in from reference TRBV7-9 and TRBJ2-5, reads DTGVSQNPRHKITKRGQNVTFRCDPISEHNRLYWYRQTLGQGPEFLTYFQNEAQLEKSRLLSDRFSAERPKGSFSTLEIQRTEQGDSAMYLCARQWATQTQYFGPGTRLLVL.

Regarding this clonotype: One junction end disagrees with the germline gene, perhaps due to a read error. V gene TRBV7-9 combines with J gene TRBJ2-5; D tentatively reads TRBD1 or TRBD2 (5 bases each). The germline gives CDR1 SEHNR, CDR2 FQNEAQ (reference sequence). The CDR3 sequence is 12 residues long. The CDR3 coding sequence is TGTGCCAGCAGCTTAGCGGGTAACTACGGGGCCTTC. Amino acids: CASSLAGNYGAF. The whole variable domain, remainder taken from reference TRBV7-9 and TRBJ2-5, is DTGVSQNPRHKITKRGQNVTFRCDPISEHNRLYWYRQTLGQGPEFLTYFQNEAQLEKSRLLSDRFSAERPKGSFSTLEIQRTEQGDSAMYLCASSLAGNYGAFGPGTRLLVL.

Worth noting for this clonotype: One end of the junction is discordant with germline, which a read error may explain. The chain couples TRBV7-2 to TRBJ2-3; D is tentatively TRBD1 or TRBD2 (6 bases each). Per the germline V gene, CDR1 is SGHTA and CDR2 is FQGNSA. The length of the CDR3 is 13 residues. CDR3 in amino acids: CASGFGGTDEKHF. Written as DNA, the CDR3 is TGTGCCAGCGGGTTCGGGGGCACAGATGAGAAGCATTTT.

Note on this clonotype: The CDR3 ends on some other residue instead of the conserved phenylalanine or tryptophan, so this is likely a read error. Because the CDR3's place on the DNA is in doubt, the DNA is left out and the CDR3 is given as listed by TCRdb. V usage is TRBV19 and J usage is TRBJ1-5; TRBD1, the table's D call, lacks a check against the DNA. Germline lookup yields CDR1 LNHDA and CDR2 SQIVND (reference sequence). The CDR3 totals 15 residues, both ends included. The CDR3 sequence: CASSLTGGNEQFFGP.

This clonotype was observed a handful of times. Its ends do not fully match the called genes, so a read error is possible. V usage is TRBV15 and J usage is TRBJ2-3; D not certain. The assigned J gene may be wrong: the sequence end matches TRBJ2-5 better. From germline, CDR1 is LNHNV and CDR2 YYDKDF (reference sequence). The CDR3 is 14 amino acids. DNA for the CDR3: TGTGCCACCAGCAGGGGCCCCGGCCAAGATACCCAGTACTTC. Protein: CATSRGPGQDTQYF.